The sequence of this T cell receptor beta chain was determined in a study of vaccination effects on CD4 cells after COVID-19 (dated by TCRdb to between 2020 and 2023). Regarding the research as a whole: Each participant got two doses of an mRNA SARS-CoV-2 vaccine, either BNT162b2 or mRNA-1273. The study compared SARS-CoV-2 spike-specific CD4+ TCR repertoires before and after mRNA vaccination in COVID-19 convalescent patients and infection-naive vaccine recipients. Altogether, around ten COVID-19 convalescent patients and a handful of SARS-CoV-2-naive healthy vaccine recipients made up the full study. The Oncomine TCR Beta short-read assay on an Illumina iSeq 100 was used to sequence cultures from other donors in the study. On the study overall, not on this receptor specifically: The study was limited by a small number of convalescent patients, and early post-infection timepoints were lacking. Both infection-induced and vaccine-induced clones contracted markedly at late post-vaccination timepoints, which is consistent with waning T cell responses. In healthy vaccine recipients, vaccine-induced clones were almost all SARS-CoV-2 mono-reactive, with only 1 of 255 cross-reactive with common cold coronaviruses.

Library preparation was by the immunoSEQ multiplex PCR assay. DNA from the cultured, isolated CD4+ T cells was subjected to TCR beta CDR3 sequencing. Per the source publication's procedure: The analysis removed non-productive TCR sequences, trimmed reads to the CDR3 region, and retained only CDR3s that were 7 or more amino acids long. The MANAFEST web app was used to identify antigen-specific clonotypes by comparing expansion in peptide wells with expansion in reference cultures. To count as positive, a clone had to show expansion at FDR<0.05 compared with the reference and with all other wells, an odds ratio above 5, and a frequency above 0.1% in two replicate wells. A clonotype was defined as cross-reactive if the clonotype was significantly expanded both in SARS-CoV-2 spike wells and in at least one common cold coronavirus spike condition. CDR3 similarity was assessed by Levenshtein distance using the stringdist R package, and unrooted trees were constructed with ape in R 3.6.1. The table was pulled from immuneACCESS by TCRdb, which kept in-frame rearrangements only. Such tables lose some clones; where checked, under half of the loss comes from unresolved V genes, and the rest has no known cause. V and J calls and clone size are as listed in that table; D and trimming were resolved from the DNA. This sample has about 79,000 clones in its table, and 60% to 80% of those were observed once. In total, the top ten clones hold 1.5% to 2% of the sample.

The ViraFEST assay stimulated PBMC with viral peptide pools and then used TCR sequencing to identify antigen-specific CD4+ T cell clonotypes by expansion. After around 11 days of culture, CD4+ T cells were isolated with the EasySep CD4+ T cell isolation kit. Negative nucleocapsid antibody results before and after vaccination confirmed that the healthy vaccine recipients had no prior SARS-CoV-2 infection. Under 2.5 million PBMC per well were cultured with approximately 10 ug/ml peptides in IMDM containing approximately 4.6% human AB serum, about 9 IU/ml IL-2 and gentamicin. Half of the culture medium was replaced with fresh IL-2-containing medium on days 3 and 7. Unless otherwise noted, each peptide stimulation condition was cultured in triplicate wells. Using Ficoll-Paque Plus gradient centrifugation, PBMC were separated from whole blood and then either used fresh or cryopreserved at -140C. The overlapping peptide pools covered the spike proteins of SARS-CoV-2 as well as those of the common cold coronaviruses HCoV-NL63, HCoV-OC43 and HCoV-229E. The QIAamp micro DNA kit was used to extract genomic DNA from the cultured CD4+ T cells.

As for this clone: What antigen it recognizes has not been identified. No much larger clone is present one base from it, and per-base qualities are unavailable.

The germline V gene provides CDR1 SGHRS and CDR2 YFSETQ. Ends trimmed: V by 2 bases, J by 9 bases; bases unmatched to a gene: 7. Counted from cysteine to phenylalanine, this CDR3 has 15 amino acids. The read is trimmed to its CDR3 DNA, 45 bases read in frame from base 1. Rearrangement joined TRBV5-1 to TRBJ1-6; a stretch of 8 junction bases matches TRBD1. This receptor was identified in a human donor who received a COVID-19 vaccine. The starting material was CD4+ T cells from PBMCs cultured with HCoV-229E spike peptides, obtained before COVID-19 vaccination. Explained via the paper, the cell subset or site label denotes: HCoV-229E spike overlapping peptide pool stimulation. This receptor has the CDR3 CASSLRTGMSSPLHF. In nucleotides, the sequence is TGCGCCAGCAGCTTAAGGACAGGGATGAGTTCACCCCTCCACTTT.